Included here is one TCR beta chain sequence, with context. Its specificity is unknown. This sample is part of a study of graft-versus-host responses after intestinal transplantation. The repertoire was sequenced with immunoSEQ multiplex PCR; TCRdb's copy has only in-frame clones and lacks some. This repertoire shows about 86,000 clones, about 85% found once; its top ten account for under 0.3%. Germline-derived CDR1 and CDR2 are SGDLS and YYNGEE. Trimming removed 5 bases from V and 1 base from J, with 12 bases in between. The CDR3 contains 14 residues. The V gene is TRBV9, the J gene TRBJ1-2; D is possibly TRBD1 (6 bases). The TCR comes from a human donor who was the organ donor for an intestinal transplant. This sample comprised unstimulated CD4+ T cells sorted from spleen or lymph node cells, obtained before transplant. The CDR3 sequence: CASSQRDNNYGYTF. The CDR3 DNA follows: TGTGCCAGCAGTCAACGGGACAATAACTATGGCTACACCTTC.